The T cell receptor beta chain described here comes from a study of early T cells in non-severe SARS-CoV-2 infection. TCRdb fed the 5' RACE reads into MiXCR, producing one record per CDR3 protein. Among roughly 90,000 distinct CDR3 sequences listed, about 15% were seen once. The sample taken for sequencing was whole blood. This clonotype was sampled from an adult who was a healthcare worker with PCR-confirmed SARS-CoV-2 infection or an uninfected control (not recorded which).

CDR3 in amino acids: CASSSRKTGNSPLHF. CDR3 bases: TGTGCCAGCAGCTCAAGAAAGACGGGGAATTCACCCCTCCACTTT. The chain joins TRBV12-3 or TRBV12-4 to TRBJ1-6; D is ambiguous. Trimming cost V 6 bases and J 7 bases, with 16 bases left between them. CDR3 length: 15 residues.